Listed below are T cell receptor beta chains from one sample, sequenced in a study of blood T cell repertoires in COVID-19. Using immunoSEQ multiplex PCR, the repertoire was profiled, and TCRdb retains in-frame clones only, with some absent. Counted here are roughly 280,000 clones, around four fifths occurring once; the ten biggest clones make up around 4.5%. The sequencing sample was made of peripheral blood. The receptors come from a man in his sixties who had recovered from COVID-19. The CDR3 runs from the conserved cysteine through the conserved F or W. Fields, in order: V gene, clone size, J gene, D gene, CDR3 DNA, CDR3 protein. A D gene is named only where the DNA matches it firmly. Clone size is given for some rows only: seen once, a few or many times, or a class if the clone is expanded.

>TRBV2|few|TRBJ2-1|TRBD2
TGTGCCAGCAGTGGGGGACTAGTCGAGCAGTTCTTC
CASSGGLVEQFF
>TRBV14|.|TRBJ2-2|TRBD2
TGTGCCAGCAGCCAAAGGCTGCTTGGGGGTTCTAACGGGAGGCGAACCGGGGAGCTGTTTTTT
CASSQRLLGGSNGRRTGELFF
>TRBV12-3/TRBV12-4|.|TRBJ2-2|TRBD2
TGTGCCAGCAGTACGGGGGGAACCGGGGAGCTGTTTTTT
CASSTGGTGELFF
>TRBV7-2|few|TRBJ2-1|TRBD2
TGTGCCAGCAGCTTAGAAGGGACTAGCGGGAGATATTACAATGAGCAGTTCTTC
CASSLEGTSGRYYNEQFF
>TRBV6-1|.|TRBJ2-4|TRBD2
TGTGCCAGCAGTGAAGGGGGGGGTTCGGGCATTCAGTACTTC
CASSEGGGSGIQYF
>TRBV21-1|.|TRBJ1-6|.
TGTGCCAGCAGCAATGCAGGGATCAGTTCACCCCTCCACTTT
CASSNAGISSPLHF
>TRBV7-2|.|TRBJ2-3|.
TGTGCCAGCAGCTCAATCGACAGGCGGCATACGCAGTATTTT
CASSSIDRRHTQYF
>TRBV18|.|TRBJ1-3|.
TGTGCCAGCTCGCGGGACCGCGTAGGAAACACCATATATTTT
CASSRDRVGNTIYF
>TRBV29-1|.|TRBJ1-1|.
TGCAGCGTATGGTCACGGTCCACTGAAGCTTTCTTT
CSVWSRSTEAFF
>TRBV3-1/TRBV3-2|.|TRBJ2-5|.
TGTGCCAGCAGCCAAGATGGAGGCGGGGAAGAGACCCAGTACTTC
CASSQDGGGEETQYF
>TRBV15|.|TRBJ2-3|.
TGTGCCACCAGACCCGGGTCGGCAGATACGCAGTATTTT
CATRPGSADTQYF
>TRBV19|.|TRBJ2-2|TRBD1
TGTGCCAGTAGTAAGACAGGGTTGTACACCGGGGAGCTGTTTTTT
CASSKTGLYTGELFF
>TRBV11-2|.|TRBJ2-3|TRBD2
TGTGCCAGCAGCGCTTACCACCCCTCTAGCGGGGGAACAGATACGCAGTATTTT
CASSAYHPSSGGTDTQYF
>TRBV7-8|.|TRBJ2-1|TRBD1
TGTGCCAGCAGCCTAAGGGGGCGCCCCTACAATGAGCAGTTCTTC
CASSLRGRPYNEQFF
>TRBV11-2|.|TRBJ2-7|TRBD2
TGTGCCAGCAGCTTAGGTGGGAGGGCCTCGGAGTACTTC
CASSLGGRASEYF
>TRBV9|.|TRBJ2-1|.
TGTGCCAGCTCCTTAGCGCTTAGCTCCTACAATGAGCAGTTCTTC
CASSLALSSYNEQFF